This T cell receptor (beta chain) originates from a study of cytotoxic CD8 clonotypes in ibrutinib-treated CLL. For the study at large: After treatment lasting a median 12 months, range 6 to 36, response samples were collected.

Sequencing was performed with immunoSEQ multiplex PCR; in TCRdb, only in-frame clones are kept and a portion is missing. The data hold approximately 170,000 clones, with around nine tenths observed a single time. Genomic DNA in a quantity of 2 to 2.5 micrograms was derived from cryopreserved PBMCs for TCR beta libraries. This clone was recorded once. Its antigen is not identified. From germline, CDR1 is SGHTS and CDR2 YDEGEE. The ends were cut back, 5 bases at V and 2 bases at J, with 15 bases in the middle. The CDR3 is 15 residues long. General observations from the study: Public clonotypes, found uncommonly, either contracted or stayed stable on treatment.

This TCR derives from a human donor with chronic lymphocytic leukemia. The input for sequencing was PBMCs, taken at disease progression, from a patient treated with ibrutinib. The chain combines TRBV5-8 with TRBJ2-3; no clear D. The CDR3 sequence is CASRITARPTDTQYF. CDR3 coding DNA: TGTGCCAGCAGAATCACAGCGAGGCCCACAGATACGCAGTATTTT.